These T cell receptor beta chains were read from a single sample in a study of T cell responses to AZD1222 COVID-19 vaccine. Clones were read by immunoSEQ multiplex PCR, and TCRdb kept only the in-frame ones, dropping some. Of about 150,000 clones listed, less than 95% were seen once; the top ten hold about 6.5%. The sample consisted of peripheral blood, taken 28 days after the second AZD1222 dose. The receptor set was obtained from an adult who received the AZD1222 COVID-19 vaccine. Both conserved end residues are part of each CDR3. The D gene is left open where the match is weak. Size is stated for part of the rows, as once, few or many counts, or as a class when the clone is expanded.

d_call	clone_size	j_call	v_call	cdr3_nt	cdr3_aa
TRBD2	NA	TRBJ2-2	TRBV5-5	TGTGCCAGCAGCTTGGCGGGGACTAGCGGGAAATCCGGGGAGCTGTTTTTT	CASSLAGTSGKSGELFF
TRBD2	NA	TRBJ2-5	TRBV5-1	TGCGCCAGCAGTGCCGGACTAGCGGGAGAGGGTCGAGAGACCCAGTACTTC	CASSAGLAGEGRETQYF
NA	NA	TRBJ1-6	TRBV6-4	TGTGCCAGCAGATCGGACAGTCCGACGGCGGCCCTCCACTTT	CASRSDSPTAALHF
TRBD1	once	TRBJ2-1	TRBV24-1	TGTGCCACCAGTGGCTACCCGGGACAGGGTACCAATGAGCAGTTCTTC	CATSGYPGQGTNEQFF
NA	NA	TRBJ1-5	TRBV12-3/TRBV12-4	TGTGCCAGCAGTTTAGGCTCCCTAGAAGCCCAGCATTTT	CASSLGSLEAQHF
NA	NA	TRBJ1-1	TRBV6-2/TRBV6-3	TGTGCCAGCAGTTACTCCGGACGCATGAACACTGAAGCTTTCTTT	CASSYSGRMNTEAFF
TRBD2	NA	TRBJ2-3	TRBV19	TGTGCCAGTAGTGACCGGGGGGGCACAGATACGCAGTATTTT	CASSDRGGTDTQYF
NA	NA	TRBJ1-4	TRBV30	TGTGCCTGGGCGAAAAATGAAAAACTGTTTTTT	CAWAKNEKLFF
NA	NA	TRBJ2-7	TRBV27	TGTGCCAGCAGTTTACGTCAGGGCATGTACGAGCAGTACTTC	CASSLRQGMYEQYF
TRBD1	NA	TRBJ1-2	TRBV18	TGTGCCAGCTCACTTCCGGGACAGCCTTCCTACTATGGCTACACCTTC	CASSLPGQPSYYGYTF
NA	NA	TRBJ1-1	TRBV28	TGTGCCAGCAGGTCGGGGGAGAACACTGAAGCTTTCTTT	CASRSGENTEAFF
NA	NA	TRBJ1-4	TRBV11-2	TGTGCCAGCAGCTTATCCCGGGGAGGCAGTGAAAAACTGTTTTTT	CASSLSRGGSEKLFF
NA	NA	TRBJ2-3	TRBV5-4	TGTGCCAGCAGCAATCCCCCCCCCTCAGATACGCAGTATTTT	CASSNPPPSDTQYF
NA	NA	TRBJ1-2	TRBV13	TGTGCCAGCAGCTTCGGCAGGACCCCTCGGGGCTACACCTTC	CASSFGRTPRGYTF
TRBD2	few	TRBJ2-1	TRBV19	TGTGCCAGTAGTCTCTCCGGACTAGCCCCCTACAATGAGCAGTTCTTC	CASSLSGLAPYNEQFF
NA	NA	TRBJ1-5	TRBV7-2	TGTGCCAGCAGCTTAGTTCTAGGGGGAGGGGTTAATCAGCCCCAGCATTTT	CASSLVLGGGVNQPQHF
TRBD1	NA	TRBJ2-7	TRBV28	TGTGCCAGCAGTCCTGCCGGGACAGGAGGTTCCTACGAGCAGTACTTC	CASSPAGTGGSYEQYF
NA	NA	TRBJ1-6	TRBV28	TGTGCCAGTCTGGGACCCTATAATTCACCCCTCCACTTT	CASLGPYNSPLHF